This T cell receptor beta chain originates from a study of tumor and adjacent non-tumor tissue in lung cancer. The overall study: Patients comprised about a dozen adenocarcinoma, 2 squamous cell carcinoma and 1 small cell lung cancer. Each sample yielded 3.5 million to 5 million productive TCRbeta reads on average.

Many counts were recorded for this clonotype. The antigen remains unidentified. The length of the CDR3 is 11 residues. The germline CDR1 and CDR2 sequences are SGHVS and FQNEAQ. Trimming left V 5 bases short and J 7 bases short, with 6 bases between. No cell sorting was done before RNA was extracted from the tissue. The normal lung tissue was taken more than 3 cm from the tumor edge. General observations from the study: Top 100 clones took a larger repertoire share in normal lung. Significantly higher TCR diversity was found in tumor than normal lung.

TCRbeta libraries were built with three rounds of nested PCR, modified from ARM-PCR. MiXCR, run by TCRdb on the multiplex PCR reads, gives a single entry per CDR3 protein. The table shows over 80,000 distinct CDR3 sequences, with 80% occurring only once. Sequencing input: distant non-tumor lung tissue. The TCR sequence derives from a man between 60 and 70 years old with small cell lung cancer. This chain links TRBV7-8 with TRBJ2-1, with D unclear. CDR3 nucleotides: TGTGCCAGCAGCCTACAAAATGAGCAGTTCTTC. Its protein is CASSLQNEQFF.